The subject of this entry is one T cell receptor (beta chain). This CDR3 is also generated by other DNA sequences in the sample. This sample stems from a study of cytotoxic CD8 clonotypes in ibrutinib-treated CLL. The repertoire was sequenced with immunoSEQ multiplex PCR; TCRdb's copy has only in-frame clones and lacks some. Of fewer than 400,000 clones listed, under 70% are singletons. This CDR3 region has 14 residues. The germline gives CDR1 SGHRS, CDR2 YFSETQ. V lost 4 bases, J lost 6 bases, and 6 bases stayed unmatched. The chain joins TRBV5-1 to TRBJ2-1; 8 nucleotides match TRBD2. This clonotype originated in a human donor with chronic lymphocytic leukemia. Sequences were derived from PBMCs, sampled after 36 months of ibrutinib treatment. The CDR3 reads CASSRVAGGNEQFF. In DNA form, the CDR3 reads TGCGCCAGCAGCCGTGTGGCGGGAGGCAATGAGCAGTTCTTC.